This T cell receptor beta chain was recorded in a study of breast tumors, draining lymph nodes, adjacent tissues. Concerning this clonotype: The antigen remains undetermined. Relative to the germline gene, one junction end is altered; a read error may explain this.

Axillary draining lymph nodes of breast cancer patients supplied the node samples. MiXCR, run by TCRdb on the multiplex PCR reads, gives a single entry per CDR3 protein. The table shows approximately 250,000 distinct CDR3 sequences, with under 40% occurring only once. The CDR3 spans 11 residues. From germline, CDR1 is SNHLY and CDR2 FYNNEI. Whole-study findings and limits: Tumor TCR diversity was below lymph nodes but above nontumor tissue.

This TCR came from a female donor with breast cancer. Some clones in this sample may be carry-over from other donors' samples. The sample was axillary lymph node tissue. The rearrangement uses TRBV2 and TRBJ2-7; 11 bases map to TRBD2. The CDR3 DNA follows: TGTGCCAGCAGTAGGACTAGCGGGCTTCACTTC. This sequence encodes CASSRTSGLHF.